Listed below are T cell receptor beta chains from one sample, sequenced in a study of blood T cell repertoires in COVID-19. The assay was immunoSEQ multiplex PCR, and TCRdb's table has in-frame clones only and misses some. The table records hundreds of thousands of clones, 70% to 90% of them present only once. Sequencing was carried out using peripheral blood. These receptors were obtained from a man aged 35-49 years with acute or convalescent COVID-19. CDR3s include the opening cysteine and the closing phenylalanine or tryptophan. D genes are given only for firm matches. Clone size is shown for a subset of rows, as once, few, many or a class of expanded clone.

>TRBJ2-1|TRBD1|TRBV2|.
CASSRGWGQGYNEQFF
TGTGCCAGCAGTCGTGGGTGGGGACAGGGGTACAATGAGCAGTTCTTC
>TRBJ2-5|TRBD2|TRBV27|.
CASSWLAGAQETQYF
TGTGCCAGCAGTTGGCTAGCGGGAGCCCAAGAGACCCAGTACTTC
>TRBJ1-5|TRBD1|TRBV28|.
CASTKAGTGDNQPQHF
TGTGCCAGCACCAAAGCCGGGACAGGGGACAATCAGCCCCAGCATTTT
>TRBJ1-2|TRBD1|TRBV5-4|.
CASSLRTGPYGYTF
TGTGCCAGCAGCTTAAGGACAGGTCCCTATGGCTACACCTTC
>TRBJ1-2|TRBD1|TRBV9|.
CASSALTGGAGYGYTF
TGTGCCAGCAGCGCCTTAACAGGGGGCGCAGGCTATGGCTACACCTTC
>TRBJ2-1|TRBD1|TRBV7-6|once
CASTLTGGQGSNEQFF
TGTGCCAGCACCCTAACGGGGGGACAGGGTAGTAATGAGCAGTTCTTC
>TRBJ1-5|TRBD1|TRBV19|.
CASSISRTGSQPQHF
TGTGCCAGTAGTATCTCTCGGACAGGGTCTCAGCCCCAGCATTTT
>TRBJ1-6|.|TRBV9|.
CASSVGQSHYNSPLHF
TGTGCCAGCAGCGTAGGGCAGTCCCACTATAATTCACCCCTCCACTTT
>TRBJ2-1|.|TRBV28|.
CASRSGVGNEQFF
TGTGCCAGCAGATCAGGGGTGGGCAATGAGCAGTTCTTC
>TRBJ2-1|.|TRBV3-1/TRBV3-2|.
CASSQGAQHNEQFF
TGTGCCAGCAGCCAAGGAGCACAGCACAATGAGCAGTTCTTC
>TRBJ1-5|TRBD1|TRBV19|few
CASRGTGGAGQPQHF
TGTGCCAGTAGGGGGACAGGGGGCGCGGGGCAGCCCCAGCATTTT
>TRBJ1-5|TRBD1|TRBV6-6|.
CASSYGRDRFQPQHF
TGTGCCAGCAGTTACGGTCGGGACAGATTTCAGCCCCAGCATTTT
>TRBJ2-7|.|TRBV9|.
CASSGTLTGSYEQYF
TGTGCCAGCAGCGGAACCCTTACCGGCTCCTACGAGCAGTACTTC
>TRBJ1-3|.|TRBV2|.
CASSGGLGNTIYF
TGTGCCAGCAGTGGTGGGCTCGGAAACACCATATATTTT
>TRBJ1-5|.|TRBV30|.
CAWREDRWAGYNQPQHF
TGTGCCTGGAGGGAAGACCGATGGGCAGGTTACAATCAGCCCCAGCATTTT
>TRBJ1-5|TRBD1|TRBV4-3|.
CASSQHRGSNQPQHF
TGCGCCAGCAGCCAACACAGGGGGAGCAATCAGCCCCAGCATTTT
>TRBJ1-1|.|TRBV27|.
CASSLFSGRGTEAFF
TGTGCCAGCAGTTTATTCTCTGGACGGGGCACTGAAGCTTTCTTT
>TRBJ1-1|.|TRBV6-5|.
CASSYGGAEAFF
TGTGCCAGCAGTTACGGGGGGGCTGAAGCTTTCTTT
>TRBJ1-2|.|TRBV28|.
CASSPTITGTYGYTF
TGTGCCAGCAGCCCCACCATCACAGGTACCTATGGCTACACCTTC
>TRBJ1-6|TRBD1|TRBV4-1|.
CASSQADREVSPLHF
TGCGCCAGCAGCCAGGCGGACAGGGAGGTCTCACCCCTCCACTTT
>TRBJ1-5|.|TRBV27|.
CASSPSGRNNQPQHF
TGTGCCAGCAGTCCCTCTGGGCGAAACAATCAGCCCCAGCATTTT
>TRBJ1-2|.|TRBV3-1/TRBV3-2|.
CASTNAGGSYTF
TGTGCCAGCACCAACGCCGGGGGGAGCTACACCTTC
>TRBJ2-1|.|TRBV7-2|once
CASSLARLNEQFF
TGTGCCAGCAGCTTAGCGCGTCTAAATGAGCAGTTCTTC
>TRBJ2-2|TRBD2|TRBV7-9|few
CASSLLGTNGELFF
TGTGCCAGCAGCTTACTGGGGACTAACGGGGAGCTGTTTTTT
>TRBJ1-2|TRBD1|TRBV5-1|many
CASSPGTGETYGYTF
TGCGCCAGCAGCCCGGGGACAGGGGAGACCTATGGCTACACCTTC
>TRBJ2-1|TRBD1|TRBV7-7|.
CASSLSGQGYNEQFF
TGTGCTAGCTCTCTCTCGGGACAGGGGTACAATGAGCAGTTCTTC
>TRBJ1-5|TRBD1|TRBV5-6|.
CASSTPGTGIHSNQPQHF
TGTGCCAGCAGCACCCCCGGGACAGGGATCCATAGCAATCAGCCCCAGCATTTT
>TRBJ2-2|.|TRBV7-9|.
CASSSSGLFF
TGTGCCAGCAGCTCGAGTGGGCTGTTTTTT
>TRBJ1-5|.|TRBV18|.
CASSPYVGGSNQPQHF
TGTGCCAGCTCACCCTACGTGGGAGGTAGCAATCAGCCCCAGCATTTT
>TRBJ2-2|.|TRBV28|.
CASSPRVRGPGTGELFF
TGTGCCAGCAGCCCGAGGGTTAGAGGCCCTGGGACCGGGGAGCTGTTTTTT
>TRBJ2-7|.|TRBV18|.
CASSPPGGSTYEQYF
TGTGCCAGCTCACCACCGGGGGGTTCGACCTACGAGCAGTACTTC
>TRBJ1-2|.|TRBV19|.
CASWEGNPGGYTF
TGTGCCAGTTGGGAGGGGAATCCAGGAGGCTACACCTTC
>TRBJ2-7|TRBD2|TRBV28|.
CASSTSGELYEQYF
TGTGCCAGCAGTACAAGCGGGGAACTCTACGAGCAGTACTTC
>TRBJ1-2|.|TRBV3-1/TRBV3-2|.
CASSLDREDYYGYTF
TGTGCCAGCAGCCTCGACAGAGAAGATTACTATGGCTACACCTTC
>TRBJ1-2|.|TRBV7-9|.
CASSLDRISLF
TGTGCCAGCAGCTTAGACAGGATCTCCCTCTTC
>TRBJ1-2|.|TRBV5-1|.
CASSEQGNYGYTF
TGCGCCAGCAGCGAGCAGGGAAACTATGGCTACACCTTC
>TRBJ1-2|TRBD1|TRBV5-1|.
CASRPTGVTNYGYTF
TGCGCCAGCAGGCCTACAGGGGTTACTAACTATGGCTACACCTTC
>TRBJ2-3|TRBD1|TRBV7-8|.
CASRAYGLRRGYRGNTDTQYF
TGTGCCAGCAGAGCTTATGGGCTGCGGCGCGGTTACAGGGGGAACACAGATACGCAGTATTTT
>TRBJ2-2|TRBD2|TRBV27|.
CASSSPSGRSPGELFF
TGTGCCAGCAGTTCCCCTAGCGGGAGGTCCCCCGGGGAGCTGTTTTTT
>TRBJ1-3|.|TRBV3-1/TRBV3-2|once
CASSQKLAHEQSNTIYF
TGTGCCAGCAGCCAAAAGCTGGCCCATGAACAGTCAAACACCATATATTTT